This record covers a single TCR beta chain. Antigen specificity is unknown. This record comes from a study of long-term antiretroviral therapy in people with HIV. Study findings and constraints: Sampling of blood ran from the mid-2000s to the late 2010s, and older ART regimens were possibly in use. Upon ART, diversity increased but remained lower than transplant donor controls.

V gave up 7 bases and J gave up 0 bases; unmatched junction bases: 7. The CDR3 contains 16 residues. The germline gives CDR1 LNHDA, CDR2 SQIVND (reference sequence). They ran version v3.0 of the immunoSEQ assay at survey level. Assay used: immunoSEQ multiplex PCR; TCRdb lists only in-frame clones, some missing. The profile covers 48,000 or so clones, with around 84% appearing a single time and 2.5% to 3.5% taken by the ten largest. This sequence was found in a woman younger than 35 with HIV. The sequencing here drew on unsorted PBMCs, taken 0.8 years after starting antiretroviral therapy. J is TRBJ1-5 and V is TRBV19; TRBD1 matches 9 bases. CDR3 coding DNA: TGTGCCAGTACCACGGGACAGGGCAATAGCAATCAGCCCCAGCATTTT. Residues: CASTTGQGNSNQPQHF.